The clone carrying this T cell receptor (beta chain) showed up many times. The sample belongs to a study of human T cells and chemical hapten exposure. Noted time point: healthy volunteer bleed at 6 weeks. Unfractionated whole blood was the source from which total RNA was extracted. TCRdb reprocessed the RACE reads with MiXCR, giving one entry per CDR3 protein. The sample yields about 70,000 distinct CDR3 sequences, roughly 6.6% seen once. The junction had 7 bases not matched to a gene; V was cut back by 6 bases and J by 5 bases. The CDR3 is 14 residues long. Germline V gene sequence: CDR1 DFQATT, CDR2 SNEGSKA (reference sequence).

V usage is TRBV20-1 and J usage is TRBJ2-1; 10 bases align to TRBD2. Material: whole blood. This TCR derives from a female donor in good health. Some clones in this sample may be carry-over from other donors' samples. The CDR3 nucleotides are TGCAGTGCGCCTACTAGCGGGAAAGACAATGAGCAGTTCTTC. Protein sequence: CSAPTSGKDNEQFF.